A single sample gave rise to the 17 T cell receptor beta chains below, sequenced in a study of T cell clonality in common variable immunodeficiency. Clones were read by immunoSEQ multiplex PCR, and TCRdb kept only the in-frame ones, dropping some. Observed in the sample are about 64,000 clones, none of them singletons. The sequencing sample was made of peripheral blood mononuclear cells. The receptors here all came from a person aged 18-70 years in good health.

This clone appeared many times. The observed sequence ends 3 residues before the CDR3 terminus, with the missing tail filled in from the germline J gene. The chain recombines TRBV5-1 with TRBJ2-1; possible D gene TRBD2, 6 bases. Germline assignment: CDR1 SGHRS and CDR2 YFSETQ. V lost 7 bases to trimming and J lost 6 bases, with 14 bases between them. This CDR3 has 13 amino acids. The part of the CDR3 DNA that was read is TGCGCCAGCCACCTGGTGGGGGGCAATGAG. This translates into CASHLVGGNE. The whole CDR3 protein is CASHLVGGNEQFF.

Ten or more counts support this clone. The CDR3 end is not reached by the read, which stops 3 residues before it; the germline J gene fills it in. V gene TRBV5-6 combines with J gene TRBJ1-2; weak D call: TRBD1 (5 bases). Deletions cut 1 base from V and 3 bases from J, with 10 bases between. Germline CDR1 reads SGHDT; CDR2 reads YYEEEE. The CDR3 loop spans 14 amino acids. The CDR3 bases that were read are TGTGCCAGCAGCTTGAAAGACAGTCACTATGGC. Translated: CASSLKDSHYG. From start to end, the CDR3 is CASSLKDSHYGYTF.

This clone was found a few times. The read terminates 3 residues before the CDR3 end, so the remaining end is supplied by the germline J gene. The chain links TRBV18 to TRBJ2-4; 12 bases line up with TRBD1. This CDR3 comprises 15 residues. Germline CDR1 is KGHSH and CDR2 is LQKENI. The sequenced part of the CDR3 DNA is TGTGCCAGCTCACCCCGGGACAGGGGGCTTGATGGT. The encoded protein is CASSPRDRGLDG. The full-length CDR3 reads as CASSPRDRGLDGQYF.

This clone was observed at least ten times. The read finishes 3 residues shy of the CDR3 end, and the germline J gene is used to complete it. The chain couples TRBV2 to TRBJ2-2, with 8 bases identical to TRBD2. Per germline, CDR1 SNHLY and CDR2 FYNNEI. The CDR3 is made up of 16 amino acids. The junction had 9 bases not matched to a gene; V was cut back by 7 bases and J by 2 bases. CDR3 amino acids: CASTSQLAANTGELFF. The DNA read from the CDR3 is TGTGCCAGCACCAGTCAACTAGCGGCAAACACCGGGGAG.

A note on this clone: The read comes to an end 3 residues before the CDR3 does, leaving the germline J gene to fill in the end. The chain combines TRBV10-3 with TRBJ2-7, with TRBD1 identical over 10 bases. The CDR3 is 14 residues long. Trimming took 4 bases from V and 2 from J; bases not matched to a gene: 2. CDR1 is ENHRY, CDR2 SYGVKD, per germline. This chain's CDR3 is CAISGDRGPYEQYF. CDR3 DNA (partial): TGTGCCATCAGTGGGGACAGGGGCCCCTACGAG.

This clone was seen a handful of times. The read ends 3 residues shy of where the CDR3 ends; the end is completed using the germline J gene. The genes are TRBV30 and TRBJ1-2, with 9 bases that match TRBD1. CDR1 and CDR2 from the germline V gene are GTSNPN and SVGIG (reference sequence). This CDR3 region has 13 residues. CDR3: CAWEQGAASDYTF. CDR3 DNA (partial): TGTGCCTGGGAACAGGGGGCAGCTAGTGAC.

Many counts were recorded for this clone. The CDR3 end is not reached by the read, which stops 3 residues before it; the germline J gene fills it in. The chain recombines TRBV18 with TRBJ1-1; TRBD1 agrees at 7 bases. CDR1 and CDR2 from the germline V gene are KGHSH and LQKENI. This CDR3 comprises 16 residues. V lost 3 bases and J lost 0; bases outside the gene matches: 7. The CDR3 loop reads CASSPLGTDMNTEAFF. The DNA read from the CDR3 is TGTGCCAGCTCACCTCTGGGGACAGACATGAACACTGAA.

This clone was counted at least ten times. With the read ending 3 residues before the CDR3 end, the germline J gene is used to fill in that end. This sequence joins TRBV7-8 and TRBJ2-5; D gene unclear. The V gene's germline CDR1 is SGHVS and CDR2 FQNEAQ. This CDR3 comprises 14 residues. V shed 2 bases and J shed 4 bases, with 11 bases lying between them. CDR3 region: CASSLRGRGETQYF. The CDR3 DNA, read in part, is TGTGCCAGCAGCTTACGCGGTAGAGGAGAGACC.

Many counts were recorded for this clone. With the read ending 3 residues before the CDR3 end, the germline J gene is used to fill in that end. This chain uses TRBV20-1 with TRBJ2-3, with TRBD2 matching 15 bases. Germline V gene lookup returns CDR1 DFQATT and CDR2 SNEGSKA (reference sequence). CDR3 length: 17 residues. With 6 bases clipped from V and 2 bases from J, the junction kept 9 bases outside the gene matches. The CDR3 bases that were read are TGCAGTGCCAAGTCCGGGACTAGCGGGGGGCCCACAGATACG. The encoded protein is CSAKSGTSGGPTDT. The entire CDR3 protein is CSAKSGTSGGPTDTQYF.

This clone was counted ten times or more. The CDR3 end lies 3 residues beyond the end of the read and is filled in from the germline J gene. This chain connects TRBV12-3 or TRBV12-4 to TRBJ2-2; 9 nucleotides line up with TRBD2. The V gene end was trimmed by 2 bases and the J gene end by 2 bases; junction bases not matched to a gene: 6. The CDR3 length is 17 residues. The CDR3 bases that were read are TGTGCCAGCAGTTTACGGTTCCTAGCGGGAAACACCGGGGAG. Translated: CASSLRFLAGNTGE. The entire CDR3 protein is CASSLRFLAGNTGELFF.

This clone was counted ten times or more. The read stops 3 residues short of the end of the CDR3; the missing end is completed from the germline J gene. This sequence joins TRBV5-5 and TRBJ2-5; a possible D gene is TRBD1 (6 bases). Trimming stripped 2 bases from V and 2 bases from J, with 10 bases between. The CDR3 totals 14 residues. From germline, CDR1 is SGHKS and CDR2 YYEKEE (reference sequence). The CDR3 bases that were read are TGTGCCAGCAGCTTCCAGGGGCTTCAAGAGACC. It encodes CASSFQGLQET. The CDR3 in its entirety is CASSFQGLQETQYF.

This clone has at least ten counts. The CDR3 end is not reached by the read, which stops 3 residues before it; the germline J gene fills it in. The chain is built from TRBV29-1 and TRBJ1-1; D may be TRBD1 (6 bases). The germline V and J ends were trimmed by 4 bases and 6 bases, with 12 bases remaining between them. There are 12 residues in the CDR3. Germline CDR1 SQVTM, CDR2 ANQGSEA. The chain's CDR3 is CSVGRGGPEAFF. The CDR3 DNA, read in part, is TGCAGCGTTGGCAGGGGAGGGCCTGAA.

The table lists this clone with many counts. The read ends 3 residues before the CDR3 terminus; that terminus is restored from the germline J gene. This chain joins TRBV11-2 and TRBJ2-7, with 11 bases matching TRBD1. The CDR3 extends over 15 amino acids. From germline, CDR1 is SGHAT and CDR2 FQNNGV. V was pared by 5 bases and J by 5 bases, with 8 bases of the junction left unmatched. CDR3 bases read: TGTGCCAGCAGCCCTTTGGGGACAGGGGGTAACGAG. Protein sequence: CASSPLGTGGNE. The whole CDR3 region reads CASSPLGTGGNEQYF.

This clone was counted a few times. The sequenced fragment ends 3 residues before the CDR3 boundary, so the rest is inferred from the germline J gene. The chain uses TRBV5-1 and TRBJ2-5; 7 nucleotides line up with TRBD2. The CDR3 is 15 residues long. J lost 4 bases, V lost 0 bases, and 6 bases had no gene match. Germline assignment: CDR1 SGHRS and CDR2 YFSETQ. The CDR3 sequence is CASSLEGRVGETQYF. CDR3 DNA (partial): TGCGCCAGCAGCTTGGAGGGGAGGGTAGGAGAGACC. The whole variable domain, remainder taken from reference TRBV5-1 and TRBJ2-5, is KAGVTQTPRYLIKTRGQQVTLSCSPISGHRSVSWYQQTPGQGLQFLFEYFSETQRNKGNFPGRFSGRQFSNSRSEMNVSTLELGDSALYLCASSLEGRVGETQYFGPGTRLLVL.

The table lists this clone with many counts. The CDR3 extends 3 residues past the end of the read, so its final part is completed from the germline J gene. The rearrangement links TRBV7-8 to TRBJ1-2; a possible D gene is TRBD1 (5 bases). V gave up 4 bases and J gave up 1 base, with 13 bases separating them. Germline V CDR1 and CDR2: SGHVS, FQNEAQ. CDR3 length equals 15 residues. CDR3 sequence reads: CASSSRTPINYGYTF. CDR3 bases read: TGTGCCAGCAGCTCCAGGACACCGATTAACTATGGC.

This clone was counted many times. The read ends 3 residues early relative to the CDR3; the germline J gene fills the gap. The V gene is TRBV5-1, the J gene TRBJ2-6; possibly TRBD1 for D (5 bases). Per the germline V gene, CDR1 is SGHRS and CDR2 is YFSETQ. V lost 0 bases, J lost 4 bases, and 14 bases lay in between. The CDR3 runs 17 residues. The CDR3 loop is CASSLAGNRRGANVLTF. CDR3 bases read: TGCGCCAGCAGCTTGGCAGGGAACCGACGCGGGGCCAACGTC.

Ten or more counts support this clone. The read ends 3 residues before the CDR3 terminus; that terminus is restored from the germline J gene. The genes are TRBV20-1 and TRBJ1-4, with D unclear. Germline values: CDR1 DFQATT, CDR2 SNEGSKA (reference sequence). V was trimmed by 5 bases and J by 6 bases, leaving 13 bases between them. The CDR3 length is 13 residues. CDR3 protein: CSARPRQDEKLFF. The covered CDR3 bases are TGCAGTGCTCGGCCCAGACAAGATGAAAAA.